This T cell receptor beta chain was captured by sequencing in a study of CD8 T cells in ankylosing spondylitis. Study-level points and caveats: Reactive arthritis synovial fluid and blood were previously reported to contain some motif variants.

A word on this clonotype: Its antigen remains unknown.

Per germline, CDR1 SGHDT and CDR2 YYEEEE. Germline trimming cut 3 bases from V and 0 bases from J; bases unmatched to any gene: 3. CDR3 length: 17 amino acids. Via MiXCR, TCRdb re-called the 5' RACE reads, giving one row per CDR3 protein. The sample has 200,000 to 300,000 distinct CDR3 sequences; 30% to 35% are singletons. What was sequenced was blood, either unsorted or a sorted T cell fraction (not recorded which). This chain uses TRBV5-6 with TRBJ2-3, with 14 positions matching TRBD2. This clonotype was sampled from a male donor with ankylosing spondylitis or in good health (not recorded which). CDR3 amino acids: CASSWTSGGPSTDTQYF. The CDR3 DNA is TGTGCCAGCAGCTGGACTAGCGGGGGGCCTAGCACAGATACGCAGTATTTT.